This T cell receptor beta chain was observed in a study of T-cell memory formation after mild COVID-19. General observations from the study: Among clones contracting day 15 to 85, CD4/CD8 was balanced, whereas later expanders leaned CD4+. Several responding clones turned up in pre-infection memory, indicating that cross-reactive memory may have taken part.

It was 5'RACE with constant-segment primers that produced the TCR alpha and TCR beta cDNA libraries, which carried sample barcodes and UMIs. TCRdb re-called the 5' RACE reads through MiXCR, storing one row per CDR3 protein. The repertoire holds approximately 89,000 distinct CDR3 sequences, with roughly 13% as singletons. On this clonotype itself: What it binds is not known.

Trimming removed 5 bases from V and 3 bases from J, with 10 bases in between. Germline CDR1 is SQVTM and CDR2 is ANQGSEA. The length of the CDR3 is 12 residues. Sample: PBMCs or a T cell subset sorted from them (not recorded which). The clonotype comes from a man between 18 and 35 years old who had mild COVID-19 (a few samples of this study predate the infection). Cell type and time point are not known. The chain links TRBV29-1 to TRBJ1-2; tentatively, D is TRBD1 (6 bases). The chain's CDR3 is CSVNTGYYGYTF. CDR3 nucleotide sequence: TGCAGCGTTAACACAGGGTACTATGGCTACACCTTC.